This paragraph covers one T cell receptor (beta chain) sequence. The antigen is not known. The entry originates in a study of a mutant IDH1 vaccine in newly diagnosed glioma. The wider study: The first vaccination came 4-6 weeks after radiotherapy alone, or with temozolomide cycles. Most patients had received both radiotherapy and temozolomide, the prior options being radiotherapy, temozolomide, or both. Study-wide results and limits: Vaccine-induced immune responses were detected in approximately 93% of patients. Among top peripheral T cell clonotypes, changes seemed unrelated to pseudoprogression.

In germline, CDR1 is SNHLY, CDR2 FYNNEI. V lost 3 bases and J 10 bases, leaving 15 bases between the germline ends. This CDR3 has 14 residues. The time point denotes: week 35, safety follow-up. Mutant IDH1 20-mer peptide, at 300 ug, made up each vaccine dose, with topical imiquimod. Sequenced by immunoSEQ multiplex PCR; TCRdb stores in-frame clones only, minus some. The profile shows 69,000 or so clones, around 90% of them singletons. The genes are TRBV2 and TRBJ1-4, with unresolved D. Specimen: PBMCs, collected from a glioma patient whose treatment included an IDH1 peptide vaccine. The sequence derives from a man aged 25 to 40 with glioma. The chain's CDR3 is CASSDQGILGKLFF. Here the CDR3 DNA reads TGTGCCAGCAGTGACCAAGGGATCCTCGGAAAACTGTTTTTT. The variable domain in full, with the rest retrieved from reference TRBV2 and TRBJ1-4, is EPEVTQTPSHQVTQMGQEVILRCVPISNHLYFYWYRQILGQKVEFLVSFYNNEISEKSEIFDDQFSVERPDGSNFTLKIRSTKLEDSAMYFCASSDQGILGKLFFGSGTQLSVL.